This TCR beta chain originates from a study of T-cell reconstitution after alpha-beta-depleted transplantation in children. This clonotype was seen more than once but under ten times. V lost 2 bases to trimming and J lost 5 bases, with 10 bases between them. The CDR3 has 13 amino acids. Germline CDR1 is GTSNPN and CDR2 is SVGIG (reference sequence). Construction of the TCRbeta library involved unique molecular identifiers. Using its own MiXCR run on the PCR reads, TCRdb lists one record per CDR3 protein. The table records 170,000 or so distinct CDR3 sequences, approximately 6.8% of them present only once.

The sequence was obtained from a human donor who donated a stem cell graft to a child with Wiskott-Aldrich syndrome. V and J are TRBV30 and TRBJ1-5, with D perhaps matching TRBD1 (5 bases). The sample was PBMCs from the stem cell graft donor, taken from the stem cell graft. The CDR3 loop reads CAWSKGGDQPQHF. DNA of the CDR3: TGTGCCTGGAGTAAGGGAGGGGATCAGCCCCAGCATTTT.